This TCR beta chain was found in a study of blood T cell repertoires in COVID-19. The germline V gene has CDR1 LNHDA and CDR2 SQIVND (reference sequence). Trimming removed 10 bases from V and 2 bases from J, with 14 bases in between. The CDR3 is 13 amino acids. Original processing methods: Cell counts per sample came from amplifying reference gene primers. TCRdb keeps only in-frame clones here, not all; method: immunoSEQ multiplex PCR. V and J calls and clone size are given by that table; D and trimming were obtained from the DNA. This table holds approximately 170,000 clones, approximately 75% found once.

Input material: peripheral blood. The rearrangement uses TRBV19 and TRBJ1-2; unclear D gene. The sequence came from a human donor in a cohort sampled during active COVID-19. The CDR3 sequence: CATWRGRNYGYTF. CDR3 sequence (DNA): TGTGCCACCTGGCGGGGAAGAAACTATGGCTACACCTTC.